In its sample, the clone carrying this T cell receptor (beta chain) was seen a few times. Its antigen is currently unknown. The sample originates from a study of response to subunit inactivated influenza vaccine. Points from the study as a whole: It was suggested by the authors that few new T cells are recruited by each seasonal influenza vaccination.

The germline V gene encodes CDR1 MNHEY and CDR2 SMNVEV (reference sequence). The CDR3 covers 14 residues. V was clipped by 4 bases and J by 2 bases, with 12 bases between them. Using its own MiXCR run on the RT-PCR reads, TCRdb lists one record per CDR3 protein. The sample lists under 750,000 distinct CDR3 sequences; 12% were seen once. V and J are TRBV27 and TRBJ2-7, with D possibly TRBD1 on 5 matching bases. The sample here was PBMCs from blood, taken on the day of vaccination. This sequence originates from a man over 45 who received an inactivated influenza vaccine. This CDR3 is CASSWGGMTYEQYF. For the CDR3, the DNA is TGTGCCAGCAGTTGGGGCGGCATGACCTACGAGCAGTACTTC.